The clone carrying this T cell receptor (beta chain) has just one count. The entry originates in a study of T cell responses to AZD1222 COVID-19 vaccine. Study summary: Second-dose schedules of about 4 or about 12 weeks were combined.

Generated by immunoSEQ multiplex PCR, the TCRdb table keeps only in-frame clones and is missing some. The table includes more than 100,000 clones, more than 70% detected once. The CDR3 extends over 14 amino acids. Losses at the gene ends were 3 bases for V and 8 bases for J; bases not matched to a gene: 3. CDR1 and CDR2 (germline): MNHEY, SMNVEV (reference sequence). This sample comprised peripheral blood, obtained on day 0 of AZD1222 vaccination. The TCR originated in an adult in good health. The chain combines TRBV27 with TRBJ1-6; 8 bases match TRBD1. This CDR3 is CASSFGQGDSPLHF. The CDR3 DNA sequence: TGTGCCAGCAGTTTTGGACAGGGAGATTCACCCCTCCACTTT.